A selection of T cell receptor beta chains follows, all from one sample in a study of tumor-infiltrating lymphocytes in primary liver carcinoma. TCRdb analysed the multiplex PCR reads with MiXCR anew, one entry per CDR3 protein. The data show about 54,000 distinct CDR3 sequences, with about 70% seen just once and roughly 24% held by the top ten. The sample consisted of liver tumor tissue from sampling region 2. The receptors originated from a middle-aged man with primary liver carcinoma and hepatitis B virus infection. CDR3s include the opening cysteine and the closing phenylalanine or tryptophan. D genes are given only for firm matches. The size entry is marked missing in some rows and otherwise reads once, few, many or a size class.

J gene | V gene | clone size | D gene | CDR3 protein | CDR3 DNA
TRBJ2-3 | TRBV12-3/TRBV12-4 | many | TRBD1 | CASRPTGGETDTQYF | TGTGCCAGCAGGCCCACAGGGGGCGAAACAGATACGCAGTATTTT
TRBJ2-3 | TRBV11-2 | . | TRBD2 | CASSLEGLAWTGTRYF | TGTGCCAGCAGTTTAGAGGGACTAGCGTGGACAGGTACGCGGTATTTT
TRBJ2-7 | TRBV11-2 | . | . | CACSLDPEDPGGPPCFFYEQYF | TGTGCCTGCAGCTTAGATCCGGAGGATCCCGGGGGCCCACCTTGTTTTTTTTACGAGCAGTACTTC
TRBJ2-2 | TRBV14 | many | . | CASSPLNTGELFF | TGTGCCAGCAGCCCTTTGAACACCGGGGAGCTGTTTTTT
TRBJ2-1 | TRBV6-5 | . | TRBD1 | CASRSKQGALQLNEQFF | TGTGCCAGCAGGTCCAAGCAGGGGGCCCTACAATTAAATGAGCAGTTCTTC
TRBJ1-4 | TRBV6-5 | few | . | CASGSKAAGNEKLFF | TGTGCCAGCGGGTCTAAGGCGGCAGGTAATGAAAAACTGTTCTTT
TRBJ2-7 | TRBV7-9 | many | . | CASSFETYEQYF | TGTGCCAGCAGCTTCGAGACCTACGAGCAGTACTTC
TRBJ2-7 | TRBV6-6 | once | . | CASRRESGHWQYF | TGTGCCAGCAGACGAGAAAGTGGTCACTGGCAGTACTTC
TRBJ2-5 | TRBV4-1 | few | . | CACSQRPVGFSQYF | TGCGCCTGTAGCCAACGACCAGTGGGGTTTTCCCAGTACTTC
TRBJ2-5 | TRBV12-3/TRBV12-4 | . | TRBD2 | CASRGITGGDETQYF | TGTGCCAGCAGGGGTATAACGGGAGGAGATGAGACCCAGTACTTC